One and the same sample provided the 9 T cell receptor beta chains below, sequenced in a study of blood T cells in healthy people across ages. Next came a second PCR, run for about 7 to 11 cycles, which used a sample-barcoded 5' primer along with a J-beta primer mix. TCRdb reanalysed the 5' RACE reads using MiXCR and keeps one entry per CDR3 protein. The sample lists 600,000 to 1,000,000 distinct CDR3 sequences, roughly 25% seen once, with approximately 3.7% in the top ten. These same data were also listed under a study on T cells of mothers and their children.

The specimen was blood. The receptors stem from a boy between 10 and 17 years old in good health.

This clonotype was found a few times. This sequence joins TRBV4-3 and TRBJ2-5; D possibly corresponds to TRBD2 (6 bases). Trimming took off 3 bases at V and 5 bases at J, with 22 bases between the two ends. The germline CDR1 and CDR2 sequences are LGHNA and YSLEER. The CDR3 has 17 amino acids. The CDR3 protein is CASSQRRASSGGETQYF. As DNA, the CDR3 is TGCGCCAGCAGCCAGCGGAGGGCTAGCAGTGGTGGGGAGACCCAGTACTTC.

This chain uses TRBV20-1 with TRBJ1-5, with 11 bases aligning to TRBD1. Per the germline V gene, CDR1 is DFQATT and CDR2 is SNEGSKA (reference sequence). The CDR3 length is 16 residues. V was pared by 3 bases and J by 5 bases, with 9 bases of the junction left unmatched. The DNA of the CDR3 is TGCAGTGCTAGGCCCTCGGGACAGGGGGGATATCAGCCCCAGCATTTT. It yields the protein CSARPSGQGGYQPQHF.

The V gene is TRBV5-8, the J gene TRBJ2-3, with D perhaps assigned TRBD1 or TRBD2 (5 bases each). Trimming took off 3 bases at V and 6 bases at J, with 11 bases between the two ends. The CDR3 is made up of 13 amino acids. Germline assignment: CDR1 SGHTS and CDR2 YDEGEE. CDR3 sequence (DNA): TGTGCCAGCAGCTGGGACCGGCAGGATACGCAGTATTTT. Protein product: CASSWDRQDTQYF. The complete variable domain, with remaining parts taken from reference TRBV5-8 and TRBJ2-3, reads EAGVTQSPTHLIKTRGQQATLRCSPISGHTSVYWYQQALGLGLQFLLWYDEGEERNRGNFPPRFSGRQFPNYSSELNVNALELEDSALYLCASSWDRQDTQYFGPGTRLTVL.

This clonotype has more than one count but fewer than ten. The chain uses TRBV12-3 or TRBV12-4 and TRBJ2-4; D is unclear. The CDR3 has 14 amino acids. Trimming shortened V by 8 bases and J by 0 bases, and 11 bases separated the two germline ends. The CDR3 loop reads CASGLQIAKNIQYF. The DNA of the CDR3 is TGTGCCAGCGGGTTACAGATAGCCAAAAACATTCAGTACTTC.

This clonotype was observed a handful of times. This chain uses TRBV29-1 with TRBJ1-2; TRBD1 matches at 8 bases. J was trimmed by 0 bases and V by 0 bases; bases with no gene match: 6. The CDR3 sequence is 16 residues long. Germline V gives CDR1 SQVTM, CDR2 ANQGSEA. The CDR3 loop is CSVEDEGTGPNYGYTF. The CDR3 nucleotides are TGCAGCGTTGAAGATGAGGGGACAGGTCCTAACTATGGCTACACCTTC.

V and J are TRBV28 and TRBJ2-7, with D perhaps matching TRBD2 (6 bases). Germline assignment: CDR1 MDHEN and CDR2 SYDVKM. V lost 3 bases and J lost 2, with 14 bases in between. The CDR3 totals 15 residues. This chain's CDR3 is CASSFLGGAAYEQYF. DNA of the CDR3: TGTGCCAGCAGTTTTCTTGGCGGGGCCGCCTACGAGCAGTACTTC.

J is TRBJ2-4 and V is TRBV10-3; a weak D match, TRBD1 (5 bases). CDR3 size: 16 residues. Germline assignment: CDR1 ENHRY and CDR2 SYGVKD. The V and J ends lost 3 bases and 0 bases respectively, with 12 bases between them. The CDR3 DNA reads as TGTGCCATCAGTGATAGGGGCAGGGAAGCCAAAAACATTCAGTACTTC. Translating gives CAISDRGREAKNIQYF.

V usage is TRBV29-1 and J usage is TRBJ2-5; 9 bases line up with TRBD1. The trim removed 0 bases at V and 2 bases at J, leaving 16 bases unmatched. CDR3 length: 19 amino acids. CDR1 and CDR2 from the germline V gene are SQVTM and ANQGSEA. This CDR3 is CSVEDRDRARGYYQETQYF. DNA for the CDR3: TGCAGCGTTGAAGATAGGGACAGGGCGCGGGGCTATTATCAAGAGACCCAGTACTTC.

J is TRBJ2-2 and V is TRBV29-1, with 8 bases identical to TRBD1. The CDR3 is 15 residues long. CDR1 SQVTM and CDR2 ANQGSEA come from the germline V gene. V gave up 7 bases and J gave up 2 bases; unmatched junction bases: 9. CDR3 nucleotides: TGCAGCGCATGGCGGCAGGGGGCTAACACCGGGGAGCTGTTTTTT. Amino acid sequence: CSAWRQGANTGELFF.